This TCR beta chain was retrieved from a study of OX40 agonist ivuxolimab in advanced cancers. Looking at the study overall: The costimulatory receptor OX40 (CD134) was targeted by ivuxolimab, a fully human IgG2 agonistic monoclonal antibody. Intravenous ivuxolimab was administered to patients every 2 weeks at six dose levels: 0.01, 0.1, 0.3, 1.5, 3 and 10 mg/kg. Of the approximately 53 patients in dose escalation, around 19 had hepatocellular carcinoma, around 15 had melanoma, 9 had renal cell carcinoma and 9 had head and neck cancer. In the dose-escalation cohort, 82.7% of patients were male, and the mean age was approximately 55 years, with a range of roughly 20 to 85. Prior anti-PD-1, anti-PD-L1 or anti-CTLA-4 therapy was permitted, and checkpoint inhibitors had been received by roughly two fifths of dose-escalation patients. Three dose-escalation patients achieved partial responses, one with hepatocellular carcinoma and two with cutaneous melanoma. Peripheral TCRbeta sequencing aimed to test whether ivuxolimab altered TCR sequence diversity and caused clonal T-cell expansion. The paper describes the monotherapy dose-escalation part (N of about 54 patients) of the phase I trial of ivuxolimab.

To note about this clone: Its antigen is currently not known. Base qualities are not at hand, and no much larger clone is one base apart.

General conclusions and limits of the study: After ivuxolimab, expanded clones were on average more numerous among CD8+ T cells than among CD4+ T cells. Low levels of normalized T-cell clonal expansion were also seen in some patients who did not respond. At doses of 0.1 to 3.0 mg/kg, clonal expansion of both CD4+ and CD8+ blood T cells was observed from baseline to week 6. In the 0.1-3.0 mg/kg groups, partial responders had among the lowest normalized peripheral clonal expansion, particularly in CD8+ T cells. Antigen specificity was not determined for the clonally expanded peripheral T cells.

Patients with a history of autoimmune disease or receiving systemic immunosuppression were excluded from the trial. Peripheral blood for TCR sequencing was collected from all dose cohorts at baseline, on cycle 4 day 1, and on cycle 7 day 1. The samples were drawn from a first-in-human, open-label, multicenter phase I dose-escalation trial of ivuxolimab. The trial enrolled adults with locally advanced or metastatic head and neck squamous cell, hepatocellular, melanoma or renal cell carcinoma. Before TCR sequencing, CD4+ T cells and CD8+ T cells were sorted from peripheral blood as separate populations. The CDR3 numbers 18 residues from cysteine through phenylalanine. The sequence is cut down to CDR3 DNA, 54 bases in frame from base 1. Germline trimming amounts to 6 bases on V and 4 bases on J, with 17 as the count of junction bases outside the gene matches. Reading the germline V gene gives CDR1 MGHDK and CDR2 SYGVNS.

Genomic DNA was extracted from sorted cells for sequencing of the TCRbeta CDR3 region. TCRbeta CDR3 regions were sequenced using the immunoSEQ Assay. TCRdb obtained this table from immuneACCESS and retained in-frame rearrangements with V and J assigned. These tables miss some clones; where compared with another copy, unresolved V genes account for less than half of the shortfall, and the remainder is unexplained. The sample has approximately 80,000 clones on record, roughly 91% of them singletons. The ten most abundant clones make up about 0.35% of the sample. The sample was CD4+ or CD8+ T cells sorted from blood, taken in a trial of the OX40 agonist ivuxolimab. The chain employs TRBV25-1 and TRBJ2-1; TRBD2 matches 8 bases in the middle. This TCR came from an adult with an advanced solid tumor such as melanoma, head and neck, liver or kidney cancer. The DNA sequence is as follows: TGTGCCAGCAGGGGCGGAACGACTAGCGCGGACCAATACAATGAGCAGTTCTTC. Translation gives CASRGGTTSADQYNEQFF.